These 26 T cell receptor beta chains were all obtained from the same sample, sequenced in a study of regulatory T cells in long-lasting Graves disease (dated by TCRdb to the early 2020s). The meaning of the sample's time point label: newly diagnosed GD, antithyroid drugs for less than 3 months. For both TCR sequencing and RNA sequencing, RNA was extracted from PBMCs using TRIzol. The protocol used for the library was multiplex PCR. Instrument used: Illumina HiSeq 4000. iRepertoire HTBI primers and Arm-PCR amplification of CDR3 regions were used to construct TCR beta libraries. TCRdb redid the processing of the public reads, applying fastp at Q25 and MiXCR, and retained in-frame beta chains. Records with the same CDR3 protein are collapsed into one entry carrying the most frequent genes and DNA. The table for this sample lists some 410,000 distinct CDR3 sequences; approximately 16% of them were counted only once. In total, the top ten clones hold about 11% of the sample.

Another study also made use of these data, one on T cells in Graves' hyperthyroidism and ophthalmopathy.

Sample: peripheral blood mononuclear cells (PBMCs), taken at new diagnosis, from a patient treated with antithyroid drugs. These receptors were obtained from a woman aged 30 to 39 with Graves disease. Donor details come from another sample of the same person, matched by shared clones.

This clonotype was found many times. The rearrangement uses TRBV28 and TRBJ1-1; D unresolved. This CDR3 is built from 11 residues. From germline, CDR1 is MDHEN and CDR2 SYDVKM. With 6 bases removed from V and 1 base from J, the gap between germline ends came to 3 bases. CDR3 sequence reads: CASSPNTEAFF. The CDR3 nucleotides read TGTGCCAGCAGCCCGAACACTGAAGCTTTCTTT.

This clonotype has ten or more counts. CDR3 DNA: TGTGCCTGGAGTGTACTTCTGGGACTAGCGGGAGGGCGGGCAGATACGCAGTATTTT. It is translated as CAWSVLLGLAGGRADTQYF. The chain carries TRBV30 and TRBJ2-3; TRBD2 aligns across 16 bases. Germline assignment: CDR1 GTSNPN and CDR2 SVGIG (reference sequence). The ends lost 0 bases at V and 4 bases at J; junction bases unmatched: 10. The CDR3 spans 19 residues.

This clonotype showed up just a few times. The chain has TRBV25-1 and TRBJ1-4; TRBD1 aligns across 8 bases. The junction had 8 bases not matched to a gene; V was cut back by 8 bases and J by 12 bases. The CDR3 runs 12 residues. Germline V CDR1 and CDR2: MGHDK, SYGVNS. The DNA for the CDR3 is TGTGCCAGCGGGATTCCGGGACAGGAACTGTTTTTT. Translating it yields CASGIPGQELFF.

A note on this clonotype: A read error may be the cause here, since a much bigger clone is one base away. The V call is TRBV12-3 or TRBV12-4, the J call TRBJ1-2; TRBD1 aligns across 7 bases. V gave up 6 bases and J gave up 10 bases; unmatched junction bases: 11. The CDR3 runs to 13 residues. The DNA of the CDR3 is TGTGCCAGCAGCCAGACAGGGCGGGACGACTACACCTTC. This codes for CASSQTGRDDYTF.

This clonotype was seen repeatedly, ten times or more. V is TRBV20-1 and J is TRBJ2-7, with TRBD2 matching over 16 bases. The length of the CDR3 is 17 residues. V was pared by 0 bases and J by 5 bases, with 7 bases of the junction left unmatched. The germline gives CDR1 DFQATT, CDR2 SNEGSKA (reference sequence). The CDR3 region has the DNA TGCAGTGCTAGAGAACGCGGGACTAGCGGGAGGGCCCACGAGCAGTACTTC. It is translated as CSARERGTSGRAHEQYF.

V gene TRBV20-1 combines with J gene TRBJ2-5; 14 bases are shared with TRBD2. Germline V gene data show CDR1 as DFQATT and CDR2 as SNEGSKA (reference sequence). The CDR3 runs to 18 residues. Trimming cost V 0 bases and J 0 bases; bases outside gene matches: 6. For the CDR3, the DNA is TGCAGTGCTAGAGAGGGACTAGCGGGGGAACTCTACCAAGAGACCCAGTACTTC. This translates into CSAREGLAGELYQETQYF.

There are many counts of this clonotype. The V gene is TRBV30, the J gene TRBJ2-5, with D possibly being TRBD1 (5 bases). CDR1 and CDR2 (germline): GTSNPN, SVGIG (reference sequence). Deletions cut 2 bases from V and 4 bases from J, with 11 bases between. This CDR3 spans 13 amino acids. The chain's CDR3 is CAWSLYRGETQYF. The DNA for the CDR3 is TGTGCCTGGAGTCTGTATAGGGGAGAGACCCAGTACTTC.

The chain is built from TRBV7-2 and TRBJ1-3; D call uncertain. CDR1 is SGHTA and CDR2 is FQGNSA in the germline V gene. CDR3 length: 14 amino acids. Between the trimmed V and J ends, which lost 5 bases and 2 bases, there was a span of 10 bases. CDR3 bases: TGTGCCAGCAGCCTTGAATTCCCTGGAAACACCATATATTTT. It translates to CASSLEFPGNTIYF.

This clonotype was observed many times. The rearrangement uses TRBV6-2 or TRBV6-3 and TRBJ2-1; D uncertain. V was trimmed by 2 bases and J by 4 bases, leaving 9 bases between them. The length of the CDR3 is 14 residues. Germline lookup yields CDR1 MNHEY and CDR2 SVGEGT. CDR3 in amino acids: CASSYESSYNEQFF. The CDR3 DNA reads TGTGCCAGCAGTTACGAGAGTTCATACAATGAGCAGTTCTTC.

To note about this clonotype: A far more abundant clone sits one base away, making this likely a read error. The chain couples TRBV28 to TRBJ2-5; 8 positions agree with TRBD1. Judging by the DNA end, TRBJ2-1 fits better; the J call may be wrong. The CDR3 consists of 20 residues. Germline loops: CDR1 MDHEN, CDR2 SYDVKM. The CDR3 sequence is CASRRDMGQAVLVSYDEQFF. For the CDR3, the DNA is TGTGCCAGCAGGCGAGACATGGGACAGGCTGTGTTAGTATCCTACGATGAGCAGTTCTTC.

In its sample, this clonotype was seen many times. J is TRBJ1-5 and V is TRBV2; D remains ambiguous. Germline CDR1 and CDR2: SNHLY and FYNNEI. This CDR3 region has 15 residues. V gave up 7 bases and J gave up 0 bases, with 13 bases separating them. CDR3 bases: TGTGCCAGCAAAGGATTGGATTATAGCAATCAGCCCCAGCATTTT. Translated: CASKGLDYSNQPQHF.

This clonotype was counted only a few times. The V call is TRBV5-1, the J call TRBJ2-3; a possible D gene is TRBD1 (6 bases). The V gene's germline CDR1 is SGHRS and CDR2 YFSETQ. The germline V and J ends were trimmed by 0 bases and 4 bases, with 9 bases remaining between them. This CDR3 spans 14 amino acids. CDR3 amino acids: CASSLGGGADTQYF. The CDR3 DNA sequence: TGCGCCAGCAGCTTGGGAGGGGGAGCAGATACGCAGTATTTT.

For this clonotype: This could be a read error, since a much larger clone is one nucleotide away. The rearrangement joins TRBV7-6 to TRBJ2-3; D call uncertain. Germline assignment: CDR1 SGHVS and CDR2 FNYEAQ. V was pared by 2 bases and J by 0 bases, with 12 bases between. The CDR3 length is 16 residues. In nucleotides, the CDR3 is TGTGCCAGCAGCTTATTGGGCATGGGTAGCACAGATACGCAGTATTTT. It specifies CASSLLGMGSTDTQYF.

The V call is TRBV3-1, the J call TRBJ1-1, with 11 bases that match TRBD1. Germline CDR1 LGHDT, CDR2 YNNKEL (reference sequence). The J segment lost 6 bases and the V segment lost 2 bases, leaving 2 bases of the junction unmatched. The CDR3 length is 14 residues. CDR3 bases: TGTGCCAGCAGCCAAATGGGACAGGGGGCTGAAGCTTTCTTT. Translating it yields CASSQMGQGAEAFF.

The gene calls are TRBV9 and TRBJ2-1; no clear D gene. This CDR3 region has 15 residues. Germline V gives CDR1 SGDLS, CDR2 YYNGEE. V was cut by 3 bases and J by 0 bases, with 10 bases left in between. The CDR3, as DNA: TGTGCCAGCAGCGCTGCACCAAGCTCCTACAATGAGCAGTTCTTC. This sequence encodes CASSAAPSSYNEQFF.

This clonotype was counted ten times or more. The chain couples TRBV2 to TRBJ1-2; a possible D gene is TRBD1 (5 bases). Trimming pared 6 bases from V and 2 bases from J, leaving 13 bases between. The CDR3 spans 14 residues. The germline CDR1 and CDR2 sequences are SNHLY and FYNNEI. The CDR3 is CASRGDGGNYGYTF. The CDR3 coding sequence is TGTGCCAGCAGGGGGGACGGTGGAAACTATGGCTACACCTTC. Looking up the rest from reference TRBV2 and TRBJ1-2 gives the full variable domain: EPEVTQTPSHQVTQMGQEVILRCVPISNHLYFYWYRQILGQKVEFLVSFYNNEISEKSEIFDDQFSVERPDGSNFTLKIRSTKLEDSAMYFCASRGDGGNYGYTFGSGTRLTVV.

This clonotype was counted ten times or more. V gene TRBV20-1 combines with J gene TRBJ2-7; TRBD1 agrees at 7 bases. Germline V CDR1 and CDR2: DFQATT, SNEGSKA (reference sequence). Germline trimming cut 3 bases from V and 2 bases from J; bases unmatched to any gene: 7. The CDR3 has 14 residues. CDR3 nucleotide sequence: TGCAGTGCTAGCCCCGACAGGGCGGCCTACGAGCAGTACTTC. Its protein product is CSASPDRAAYEQYF.

This clonotype was observed many times. The J gene is TRBJ1-1, the V gene TRBV28, with D uncertain. Trimming cost V 2 bases and J 0 bases, with 10 bases left between them. This CDR3 comprises 15 residues. CDR1 is MDHEN and CDR2 is SYDVKM in the germline V gene. The CDR3 bases are TGTGCCAGCAGTTTAGGGCCGTATATGAACACTGAAGCTTTCTTT. Protein: CASSLGPYMNTEAFF.

This clonotype was counted ten times or more. The chain couples TRBV7-8 to TRBJ2-1; TRBD2 agrees at 10 bases. V gave up 1 base and J gave up 3 bases; unmatched junction bases: 3. The CDR3 is 16 amino acids. Germline values: CDR1 SGHVS, CDR2 FQNEAQ. In nucleotides, the CDR3 is TGTGCCAGCAGCTTAGTGGGACTAGCGAACTACAATGAGCAGTTCTTC. This sequence encodes CASSLVGLANYNEQFF.

In its sample, this clonotype was seen many times. The chain uses TRBV11-2 and TRBJ2-7, with no clear D. The CDR3 is 13 residues long. Germline V gives CDR1 SGHAT, CDR2 FQNNGV. V lost 3 bases and J 4 bases, leaving 10 bases between the germline ends. Written as DNA, the CDR3 is TGTGCCAGCAGCTTGGGAATGGGTTACGAGCAGTACTTC. Its protein product is CASSLGMGYEQYF. Full variable domain (rest looked up from reference TRBV11-2 and TRBJ2-7): EAGVAQSPRYKIIEKRQSVAFWCNPISGHATLYWYQQILGQGPKLLIQFQNNGVVDDSQLPKDRFSAERLKGVDSTLKIQPAKLEDSAVYLCASSLGMGYEQYFGPGTRLTVT.

This clonotype came up many times. The rearrangement uses TRBV2 and TRBJ2-7; TRBD1 is a possible D gene (5 bases). Between the trimmed V and J ends, which lost 7 bases and 5 bases, there was a span of 18 bases. The CDR3 loop spans 14 amino acids. From germline, CDR1 is SNHLY and CDR2 FYNNEI. The CDR3 region has the DNA TGTGCCAGCATGGCGGCACTCTGGGGCAACGAGCAGTACTTC. It specifies CASMAALWGNEQYF.

The chain uses TRBV6-4 and TRBJ1-1; D possibly corresponds to TRBD1 (6 bases). Germline V CDR1 and CDR2: MRHNA, SNTAGT. The V end lost 5 bases, the J end lost 2 bases, and 12 bases lay between the germline ends. The CDR3 runs 14 residues. CDR3 in amino acids: CASSYQGSNTEAFF. The CDR3, as DNA: TGTGCCAGCAGTTACCAGGGGAGTAACACTGAAGCTTTCTTT.

This chain links TRBV4-3 with TRBJ2-1; the D gene is possibly TRBD1 (6 bases). Germline CDR1 and CDR2: LGHNA and YSLEER. The CDR3 loop spans 13 amino acids. V was trimmed by 0 bases and J by 12 bases, leaving 12 bases between them. CDR3 in DNA: TGCGCCAGCAGCCAAGAAACAGGGCCAGGGCAGTTCTTC. Protein: CASSQETGPGQFF.

In this sample, this clonotype turned up a few times. This chain joins TRBV5-1 and TRBJ1-4; D gene uncertain. The germline V gene has CDR1 SGHRS and CDR2 YFSETQ. The CDR3 sequence is 14 residues long. Trimming shortened V by 8 bases and J by 8 bases, and 19 bases separated the two germline ends. This CDR3 reads CASTLGSQGEKLFF. For the CDR3, the DNA is TGCGCCAGTACCCTCGGCTCTCAAGGGGAAAAACTGTTTTTT.

This clonotype was seen ten or more times. The chain is built from TRBV11-2 and TRBJ1-3; no clear D. This CDR3 has 15 amino acids. The V end was cut by 4 bases, the J end by 0 bases, with 10 bases between. Germline V gene data show CDR1 as SGHAT and CDR2 as FQNNGV. CDR3 DNA sequence: TGTGCCAGCAGCTGGAATCCGGGCTCTGGAAACACCATATATTTT. Translation gives CASSWNPGSGNTIYF.

This clonotype was found many times. J is TRBJ2-7 and V is TRBV28, with a weak D call TRBD2 (5 bases). CDR1 and CDR2 (germline): MDHEN, SYDVKM. The CDR3 sequence is 13 residues long. Trimming removed 3 bases at V and 6 bases at J, with 12 bases between. The CDR3 DNA sequence: TGTGCCAGCAGTTTCTCCCGGAGCGGCGAGCAGTACTTC. Translation gives CASSFSRSGEQYF.